This TCR beta chain was observed in a study of T cell responses to AZD1222 COVID-19 vaccine. Study-level points and caveats: The study found Spike-specific TCR breadth and depth rose after two AZD1222 doses.

Some clones are missing from TCRdb's copy, which holds only in-frame ones; the method was immunoSEQ multiplex PCR. This repertoire shows about 99,000 clones, roughly nine tenths found once; its top ten account for 6.5% to 10%. The CDR3 contains 13 residues. V was shortened by 5 bases and J by 4 bases, with 11 bases between the two germline ends. CDR1 and CDR2 (germline): LGHDT, YNNKEL (reference sequence). This clone was detected a few times. Its antigen is not identified. The receptor comes from an adult who received the AZD1222 COVID-19 vaccine. The sequences come from peripheral blood, collected 28 days after the second AZD1222 dose. This sequence joins TRBV3-1 (or the pseudogene TRBV3-2) and TRBJ1-1, with a weak D call TRBD1 (5 bases). Written as DNA, the CDR3 is TGTGCCAGCAGCACACTCCAGGGCACTGAAGCTTTCTTT. It yields the protein CASSTLQGTEAFF.